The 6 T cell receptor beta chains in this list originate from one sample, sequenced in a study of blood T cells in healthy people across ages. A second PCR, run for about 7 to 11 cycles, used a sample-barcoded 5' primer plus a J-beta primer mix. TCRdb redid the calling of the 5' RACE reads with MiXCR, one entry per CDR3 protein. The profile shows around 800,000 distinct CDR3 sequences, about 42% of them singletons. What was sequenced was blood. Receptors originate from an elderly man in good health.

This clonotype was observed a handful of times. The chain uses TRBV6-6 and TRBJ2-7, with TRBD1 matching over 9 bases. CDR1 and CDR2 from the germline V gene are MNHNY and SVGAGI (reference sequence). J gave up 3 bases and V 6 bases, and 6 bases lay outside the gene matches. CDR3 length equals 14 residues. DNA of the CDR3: TGTGCCAGCAGAGACCCGGGACAGGGCTACGAGCAGTACTTC. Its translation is CASRDPGQGYEQYF.

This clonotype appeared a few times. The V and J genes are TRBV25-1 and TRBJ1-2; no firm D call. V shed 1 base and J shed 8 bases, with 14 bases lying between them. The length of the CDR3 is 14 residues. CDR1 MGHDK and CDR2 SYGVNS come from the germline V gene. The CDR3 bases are TGTGCCAGCAGTGAATCCTACAGAGCGGGCGGCTACACCTTC. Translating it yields CASSESYRAGGYTF.

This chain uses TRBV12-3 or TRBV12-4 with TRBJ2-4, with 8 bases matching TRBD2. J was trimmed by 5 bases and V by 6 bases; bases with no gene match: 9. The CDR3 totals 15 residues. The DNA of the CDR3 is TGTGCCAGCAGCCCCCAAGCGGGAGCAGAAAACATTCAGTACTTC. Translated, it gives CASSPQAGAENIQYF.

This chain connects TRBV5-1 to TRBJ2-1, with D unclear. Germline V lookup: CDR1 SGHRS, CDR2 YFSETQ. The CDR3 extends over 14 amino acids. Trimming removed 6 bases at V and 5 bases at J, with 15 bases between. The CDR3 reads CASNFGRLDNEQFF. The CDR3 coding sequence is TGCGCCAGCAACTTTGGACGGCTTGACAATGAGCAGTTCTTC. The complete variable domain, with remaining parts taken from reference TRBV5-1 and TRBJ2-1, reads KAGVTQTPRYLIKTRGQQVTLSCSPISGHRSVSWYQQTPGQGLQFLFEYFSETQRNKGNFPGRFSGRQFSNSRSEMNVSTLELGDSALYLCASNFGRLDNEQFFGPGTRLTVL.

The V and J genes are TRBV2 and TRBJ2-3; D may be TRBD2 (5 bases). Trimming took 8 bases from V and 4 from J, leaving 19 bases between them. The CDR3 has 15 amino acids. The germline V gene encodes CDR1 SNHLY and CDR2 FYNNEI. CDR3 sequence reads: CASSGGTLSADTQYF. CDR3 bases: TGTGCCAGCTCAGGAGGCACTCTTAGTGCAGATACGCAGTATTTT.

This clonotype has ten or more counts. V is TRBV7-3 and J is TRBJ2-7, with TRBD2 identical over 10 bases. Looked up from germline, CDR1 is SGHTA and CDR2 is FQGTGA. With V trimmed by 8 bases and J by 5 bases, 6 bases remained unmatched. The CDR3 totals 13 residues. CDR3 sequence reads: CASSSSGSHEQYF. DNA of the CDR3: TGTGCCAGCTCGTCTAGCGGGAGCCACGAGCAGTACTTC. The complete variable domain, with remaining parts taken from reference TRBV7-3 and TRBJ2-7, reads GAGVSQTPSNKVTEKGKYVELRCDPISGHTALYWYRQSLGQGPEFLIYFQGTGAADDSGLPNDRFFAVRPEGSVSTLKIQRTERGDSAVYLCASSSSGSHEQYFGPGTRLTVT.